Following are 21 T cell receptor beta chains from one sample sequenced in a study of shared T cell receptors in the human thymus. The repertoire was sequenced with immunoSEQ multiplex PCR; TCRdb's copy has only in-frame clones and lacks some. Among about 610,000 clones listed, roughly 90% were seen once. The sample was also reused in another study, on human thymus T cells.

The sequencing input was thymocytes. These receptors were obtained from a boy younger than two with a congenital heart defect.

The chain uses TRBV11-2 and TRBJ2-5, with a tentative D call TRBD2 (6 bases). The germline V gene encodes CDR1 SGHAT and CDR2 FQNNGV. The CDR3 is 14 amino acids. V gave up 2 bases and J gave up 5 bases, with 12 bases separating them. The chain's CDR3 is CASSLIPGSETQYF. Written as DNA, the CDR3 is TGTGCCAGCAGCTTAATCCCCGGGAGCGAGACCCAGTACTTC.

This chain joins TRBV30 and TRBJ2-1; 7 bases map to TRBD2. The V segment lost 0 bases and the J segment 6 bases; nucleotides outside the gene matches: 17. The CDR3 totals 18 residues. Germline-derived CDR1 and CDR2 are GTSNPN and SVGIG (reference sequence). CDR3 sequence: CAWSVHSSGGSPSNEQFF. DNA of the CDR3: TGTGCCTGGAGTGTACATAGTTCGGGCGGGAGCCCCTCCAATGAGCAGTTCTTC. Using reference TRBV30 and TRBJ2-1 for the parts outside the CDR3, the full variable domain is SQTIHQWPATLVQPVGSPLSLECTVEGTSNPNLYWYRQAAGRGLQLLFYSVGIGQISSEVPQNLSASRPQDRQFILSSKKLLLSDSGFYLCAWSVHSSGGSPSNEQFFGPGTRLTVL.

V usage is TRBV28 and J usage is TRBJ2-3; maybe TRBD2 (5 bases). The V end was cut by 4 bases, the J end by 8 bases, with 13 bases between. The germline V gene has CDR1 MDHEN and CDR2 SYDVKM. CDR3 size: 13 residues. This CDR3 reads CASSSANRGTQYF. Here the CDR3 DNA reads TGTGCCAGCAGTTCCGCGAATCGGGGTACGCAGTATTTT.

The CDR3 loop reads CASSEGGQYNEQFF. In DNA form, the CDR3 reads TGTGCCAGCAGTGAAGGAGGACAGTACAATGAGCAGTTCTTC. V and J are TRBV6-1 and TRBJ2-1, with D maybe TRBD1 (6 bases). CDR1 and CDR2 from the germline V gene are MNHNS and SASEGT. The V end was cut by 1 base, the J end by 4 bases, with 8 bases between. The CDR3 has 14 residues.

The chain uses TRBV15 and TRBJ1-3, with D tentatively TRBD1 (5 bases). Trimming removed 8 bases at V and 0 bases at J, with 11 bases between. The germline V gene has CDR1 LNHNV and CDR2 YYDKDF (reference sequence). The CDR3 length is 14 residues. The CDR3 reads CATQDDSSGNTIYF. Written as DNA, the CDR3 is TGTGCCACCCAGGACGACAGCTCTGGAAACACCATATATTTT.

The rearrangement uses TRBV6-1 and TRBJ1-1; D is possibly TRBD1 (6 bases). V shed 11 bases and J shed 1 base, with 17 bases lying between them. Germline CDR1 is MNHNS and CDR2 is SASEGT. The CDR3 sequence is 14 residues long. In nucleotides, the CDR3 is TGTGCCGGAGGACCCCCAGGGGAGAACACTGAAGCTTTCTTT. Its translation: CAGGPPGENTEAFF.

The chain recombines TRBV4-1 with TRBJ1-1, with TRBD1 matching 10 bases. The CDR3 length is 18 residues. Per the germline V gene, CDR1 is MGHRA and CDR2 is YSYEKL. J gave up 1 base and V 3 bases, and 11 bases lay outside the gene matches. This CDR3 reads CASSQCDRGRVGNTEAFF. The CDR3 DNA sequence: TGCGCCAGCAGCCAGTGCGACAGGGGGCGAGTGGGGAACACTGAAGCTTTCTTT.

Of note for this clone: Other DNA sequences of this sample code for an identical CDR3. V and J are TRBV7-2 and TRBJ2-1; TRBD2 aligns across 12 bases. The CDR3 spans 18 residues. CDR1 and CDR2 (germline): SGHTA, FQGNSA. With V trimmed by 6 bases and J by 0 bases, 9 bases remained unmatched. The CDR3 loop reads CASSRGLAGRSSYNEQFF. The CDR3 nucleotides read TGTGCCAGCAGTCGCGGACTAGCGGGACGGAGCTCCTACAATGAGCAGTTCTTC.

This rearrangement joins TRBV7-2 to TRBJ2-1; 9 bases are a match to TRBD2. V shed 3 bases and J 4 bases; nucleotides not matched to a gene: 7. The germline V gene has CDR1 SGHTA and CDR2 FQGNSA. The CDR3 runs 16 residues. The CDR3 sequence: CASSLASGTRYNEQFF. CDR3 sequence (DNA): TGTGCCAGCAGCTTGGCTAGCGGGACGAGGTACAATGAGCAGTTCTTC. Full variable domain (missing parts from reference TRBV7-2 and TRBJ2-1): GAGVSQSPSNKVTEKGKDVELRCDPISGHTALYWYRQSLGQGLEFLIYFQGNSAPDKSGLPSDRFSAERTGGSVSTLTIQRTQQEDSAVYLCASSLASGTRYNEQFFGPGTRLTVL.

The CDR3 region is CASTPGTSPNTIYF. Here the CDR3 DNA reads TGCGCCAGCACTCCAGGAACGTCGCCGAACACCATATATTTT. The chain links TRBV10-1 to TRBJ1-3, with D uncertain. The V and J ends lost 7 bases and 7 bases respectively, with 17 bases between them. Germline V lookup: CDR1 WNHNN, CDR2 SYGVQD (reference sequence). CDR3 length: 14 amino acids.

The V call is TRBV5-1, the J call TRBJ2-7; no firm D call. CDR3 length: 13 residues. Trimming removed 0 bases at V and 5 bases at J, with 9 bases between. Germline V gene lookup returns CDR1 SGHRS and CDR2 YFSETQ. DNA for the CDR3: TGCGCCAGCAGCTTGGTTCTGGGCCACGAGCAGTACTTC. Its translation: CASSLVLGHEQYF.

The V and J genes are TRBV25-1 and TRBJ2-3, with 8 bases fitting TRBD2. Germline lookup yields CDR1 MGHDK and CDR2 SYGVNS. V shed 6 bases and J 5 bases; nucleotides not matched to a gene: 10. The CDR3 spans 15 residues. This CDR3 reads CASRGGAGEGDTQYF. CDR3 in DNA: TGTGCCAGCAGGGGGGGAGCGGGAGAGGGAGATACGCAGTATTTT.

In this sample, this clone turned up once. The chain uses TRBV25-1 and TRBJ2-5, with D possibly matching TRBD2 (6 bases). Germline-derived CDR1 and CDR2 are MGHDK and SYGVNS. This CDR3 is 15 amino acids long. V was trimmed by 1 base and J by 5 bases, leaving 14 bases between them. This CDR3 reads CASSEWGETGETQYF. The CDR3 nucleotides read TGTGCCAGCAGTGAATGGGGGGAGACGGGGGAGACCCAGTACTTC.

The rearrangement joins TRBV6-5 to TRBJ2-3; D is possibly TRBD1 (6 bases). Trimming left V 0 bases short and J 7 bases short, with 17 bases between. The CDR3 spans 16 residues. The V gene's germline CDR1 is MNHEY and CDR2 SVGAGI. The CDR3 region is CASSYSRARGVHTQYF. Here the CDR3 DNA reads TGTGCCAGCAGTTACTCCCGGGCCAGGGGCGTGCATACGCAGTATTTT.

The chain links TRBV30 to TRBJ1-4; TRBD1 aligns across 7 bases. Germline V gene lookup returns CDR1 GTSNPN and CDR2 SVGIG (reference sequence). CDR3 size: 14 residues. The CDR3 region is CAPIHETGREKLFF. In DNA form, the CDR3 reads TGTGCTCCCATACACGAGACAGGGCGAGAAAAACTGTTTTTT.

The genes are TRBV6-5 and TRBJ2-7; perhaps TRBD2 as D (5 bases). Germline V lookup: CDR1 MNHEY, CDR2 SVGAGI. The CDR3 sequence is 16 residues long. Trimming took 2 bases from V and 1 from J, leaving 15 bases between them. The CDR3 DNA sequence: TGTGCCAGCAGTTACAATCGGGGAGCCGCTTCCTACGAGCAGTACTTC. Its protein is CASSYNRGAASYEQYF.

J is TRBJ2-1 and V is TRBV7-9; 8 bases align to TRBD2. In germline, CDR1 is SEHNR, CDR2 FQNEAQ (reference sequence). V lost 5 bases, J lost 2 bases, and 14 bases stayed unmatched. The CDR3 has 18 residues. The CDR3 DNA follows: TGTGCCAGCAGCCATGAGGCTAGCGGGTCGGAACCCTACAATGAGCAGTTCTTC. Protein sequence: CASSHEASGSEPYNEQFF.

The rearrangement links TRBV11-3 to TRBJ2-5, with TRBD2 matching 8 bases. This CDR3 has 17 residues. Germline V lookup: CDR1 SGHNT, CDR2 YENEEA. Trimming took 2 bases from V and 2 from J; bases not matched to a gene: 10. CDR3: CASSLRRSGSQQETQYF. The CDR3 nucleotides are TGTGCCAGCAGCTTAAGGCGCAGCGGGAGCCAACAAGAGACCCAGTACTTC.

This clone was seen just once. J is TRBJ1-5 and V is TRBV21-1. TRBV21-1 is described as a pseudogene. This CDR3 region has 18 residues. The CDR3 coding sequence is TGTGCCAGCAGCAAAGAGAGGGTGGGGGGACCACTGGATCAGCCCCAGCATTTT. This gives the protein CASSKERVGGPLDQPQHF.

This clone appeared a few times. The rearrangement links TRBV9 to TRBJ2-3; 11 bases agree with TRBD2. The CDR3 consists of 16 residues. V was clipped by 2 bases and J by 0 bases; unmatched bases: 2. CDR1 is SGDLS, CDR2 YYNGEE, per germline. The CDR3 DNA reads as TGTGCCAGCAGCGTCTGGACTAGCGGGAGCACAGATACGCAGTATTTT. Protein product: CASSVWTSGSTDTQYF.

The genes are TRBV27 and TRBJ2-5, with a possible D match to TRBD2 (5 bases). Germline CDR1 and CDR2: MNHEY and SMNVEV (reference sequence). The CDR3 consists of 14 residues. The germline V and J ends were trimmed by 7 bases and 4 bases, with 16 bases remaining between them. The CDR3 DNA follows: TGTGCCAGCACCTCCACTACTAGAGCAGAGACCCAGTACTTC. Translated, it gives CASTSTTRAETQYF.